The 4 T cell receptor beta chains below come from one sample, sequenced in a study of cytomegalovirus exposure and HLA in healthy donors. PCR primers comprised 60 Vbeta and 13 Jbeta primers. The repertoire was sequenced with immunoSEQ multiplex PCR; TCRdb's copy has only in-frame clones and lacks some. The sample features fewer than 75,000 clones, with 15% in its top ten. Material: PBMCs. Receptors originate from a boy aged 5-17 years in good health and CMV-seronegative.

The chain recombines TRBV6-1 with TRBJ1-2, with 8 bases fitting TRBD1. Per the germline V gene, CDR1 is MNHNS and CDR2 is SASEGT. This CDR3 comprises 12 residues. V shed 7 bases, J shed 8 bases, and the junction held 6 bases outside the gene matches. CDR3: CASTGQGEGYTF. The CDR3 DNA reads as TGTGCCAGCACCGGACAGGGTGAGGGCTACACCTTC.

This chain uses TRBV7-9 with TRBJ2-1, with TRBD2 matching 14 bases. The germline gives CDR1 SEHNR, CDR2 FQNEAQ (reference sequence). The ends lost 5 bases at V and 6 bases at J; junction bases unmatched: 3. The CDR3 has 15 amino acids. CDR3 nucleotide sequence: TGTGCCAGCAGCGAGACTAGCGGGAGGGTCAATGAGCAGTTCTTC. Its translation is CASSETSGRVNEQFF.

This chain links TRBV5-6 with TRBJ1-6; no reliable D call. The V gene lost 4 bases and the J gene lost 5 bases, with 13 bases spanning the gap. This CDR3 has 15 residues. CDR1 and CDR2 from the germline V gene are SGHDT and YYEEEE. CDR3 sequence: CASSPQRRDNSPLHF. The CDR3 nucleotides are TGTGCCAGCAGCCCCCAGAGGAGGGATAATTCACCCCTCCACTTT. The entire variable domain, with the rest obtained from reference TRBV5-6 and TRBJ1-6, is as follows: DAGVTQSPTHLIKTRGQQVTLRCSPKSGHDTVSWYQQALGQGPQFIFQYYEEEERQRGNFPDRFSGHQFPNYSSELNVNALLLGDSALYLCASSPQRRDNSPLHFGNGTRLTVT.

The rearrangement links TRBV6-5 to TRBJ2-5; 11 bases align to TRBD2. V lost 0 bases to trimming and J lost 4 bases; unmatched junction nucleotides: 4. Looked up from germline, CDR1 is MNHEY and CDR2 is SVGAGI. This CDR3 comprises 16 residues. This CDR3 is CASSYSVAGGIETQYF. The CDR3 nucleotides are TGTGCCAGCAGTTACTCGGTAGCGGGAGGGATAGAGACCCAGTACTTC.